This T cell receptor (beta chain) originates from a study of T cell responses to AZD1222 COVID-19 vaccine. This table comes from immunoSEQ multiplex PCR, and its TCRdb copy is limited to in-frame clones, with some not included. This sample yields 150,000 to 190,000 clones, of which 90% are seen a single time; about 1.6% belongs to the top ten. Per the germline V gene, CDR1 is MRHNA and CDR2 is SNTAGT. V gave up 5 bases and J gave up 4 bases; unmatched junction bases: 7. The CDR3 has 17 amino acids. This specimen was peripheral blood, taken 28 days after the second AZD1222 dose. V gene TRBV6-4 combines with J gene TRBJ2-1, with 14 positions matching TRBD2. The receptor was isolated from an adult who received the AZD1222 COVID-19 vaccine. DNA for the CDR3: TGTGCCAGCAGTTTGACTAGCGGGAGGGCCACTTACAATGAGCAGTTCTTC. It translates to CASSLTSGRATYNEQFF.